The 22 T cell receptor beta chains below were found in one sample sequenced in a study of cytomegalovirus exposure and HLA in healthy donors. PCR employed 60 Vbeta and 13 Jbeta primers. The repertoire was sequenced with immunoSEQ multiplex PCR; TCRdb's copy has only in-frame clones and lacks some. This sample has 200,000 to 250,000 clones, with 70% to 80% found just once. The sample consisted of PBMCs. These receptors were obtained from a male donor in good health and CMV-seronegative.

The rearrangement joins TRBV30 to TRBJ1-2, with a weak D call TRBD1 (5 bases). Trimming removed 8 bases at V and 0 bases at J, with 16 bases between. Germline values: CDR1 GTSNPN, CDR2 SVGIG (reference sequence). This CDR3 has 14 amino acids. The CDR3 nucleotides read TGTGCCAACCGGGGACTTTCAGCTAACTATGGCTACACCTTC. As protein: CANRGLSANYGYTF.

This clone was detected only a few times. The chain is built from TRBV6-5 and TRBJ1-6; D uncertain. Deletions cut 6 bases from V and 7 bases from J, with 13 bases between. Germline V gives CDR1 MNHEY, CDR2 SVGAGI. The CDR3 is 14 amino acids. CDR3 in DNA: TGTGCCAGCAGCCGGGAAGGGTGGAATTCACCCCTCCACTTT. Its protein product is CASSREGWNSPLHF.

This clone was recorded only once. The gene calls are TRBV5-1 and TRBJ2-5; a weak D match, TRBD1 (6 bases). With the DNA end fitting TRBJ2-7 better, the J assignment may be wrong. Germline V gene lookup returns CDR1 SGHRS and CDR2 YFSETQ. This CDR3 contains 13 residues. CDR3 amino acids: CASSLDRVGEQYF. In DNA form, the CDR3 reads TGCGCCAGCAGCTTGGACAGGGTGGGCGAGCAGTACTTC.

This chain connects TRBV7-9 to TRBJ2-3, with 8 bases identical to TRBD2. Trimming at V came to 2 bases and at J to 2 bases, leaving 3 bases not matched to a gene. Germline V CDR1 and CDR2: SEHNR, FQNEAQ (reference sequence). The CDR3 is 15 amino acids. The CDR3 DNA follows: TGTGCCAGCAGCTTACAAGCGGGGGTCACAGATACGCAGTATTTT. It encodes CASSLQAGVTDTQYF.

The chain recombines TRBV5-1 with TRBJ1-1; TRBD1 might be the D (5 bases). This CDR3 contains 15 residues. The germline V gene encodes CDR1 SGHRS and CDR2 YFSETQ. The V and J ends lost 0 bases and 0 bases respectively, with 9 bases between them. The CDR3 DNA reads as TGCGCCAGCAGCTTGGTTGGGGGGGTGAACACTGAAGCTTTCTTT. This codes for CASSLVGGVNTEAFF. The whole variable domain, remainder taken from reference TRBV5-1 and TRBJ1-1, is KAGVTQTPRYLIKTRGQQVTLSCSPISGHRSVSWYQQTPGQGLQFLFEYFSETQRNKGNFPGRFSGRQFSNSRSEMNVSTLELGDSALYLCASSLVGGVNTEAFFGQGTRLTVV.

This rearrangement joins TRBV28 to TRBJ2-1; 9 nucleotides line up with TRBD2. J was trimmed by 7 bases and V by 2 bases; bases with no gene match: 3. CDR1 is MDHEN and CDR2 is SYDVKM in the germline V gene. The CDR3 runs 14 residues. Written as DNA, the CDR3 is TGTGCCAGCAGTTTACGCGGGAGGGGGAATGAGCAGTTCTTC. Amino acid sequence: CASSLRGRGNEQFF.

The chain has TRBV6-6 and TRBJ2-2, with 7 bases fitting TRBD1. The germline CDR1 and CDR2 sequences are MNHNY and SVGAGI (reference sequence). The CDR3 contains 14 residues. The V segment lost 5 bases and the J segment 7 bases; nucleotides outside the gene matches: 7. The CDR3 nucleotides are TGTGCCAGCAGTACCTCACAGGGGCACGGGGAGCTGTTTTTT. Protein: CASSTSQGHGELFF.

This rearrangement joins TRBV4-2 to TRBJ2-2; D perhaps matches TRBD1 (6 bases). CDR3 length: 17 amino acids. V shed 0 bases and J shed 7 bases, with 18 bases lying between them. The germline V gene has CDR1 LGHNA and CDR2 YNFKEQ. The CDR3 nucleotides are TGTGCCAGCAGCCAAGATGGGGGACATGGCAAAGGCGGGGAGCTGTTTTTT. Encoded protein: CASSQDGGHGKGGELFF.

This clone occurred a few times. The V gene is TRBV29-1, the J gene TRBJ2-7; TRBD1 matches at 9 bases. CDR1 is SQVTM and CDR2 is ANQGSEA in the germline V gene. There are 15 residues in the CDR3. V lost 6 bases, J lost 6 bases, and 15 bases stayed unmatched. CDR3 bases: TGCAGCGTCCCGGGGGTGACAGGGGGTAACGGCGAGCAGTACTTC. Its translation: CSVPGVTGGNGEQYF.

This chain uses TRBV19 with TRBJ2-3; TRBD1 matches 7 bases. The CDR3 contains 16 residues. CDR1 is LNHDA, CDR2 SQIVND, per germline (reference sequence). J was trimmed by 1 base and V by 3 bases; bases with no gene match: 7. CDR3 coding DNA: TGTGCCAGTAGTATGGGTTCGGACAGGCGCACAGATACGCAGTATTTT. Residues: CASSMGSDRRTDTQYF. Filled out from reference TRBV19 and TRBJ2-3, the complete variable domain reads DGGITQSPKYLFRKEGQNVTLSCEQNLNHDAMYWYRQDPGQGLRLIYYSQIVNDFQKGDIAEGYSVSREKKESFPLTVTSAQKNPTAFYLCASSMGSDRRTDTQYFGPGTRLTVL.

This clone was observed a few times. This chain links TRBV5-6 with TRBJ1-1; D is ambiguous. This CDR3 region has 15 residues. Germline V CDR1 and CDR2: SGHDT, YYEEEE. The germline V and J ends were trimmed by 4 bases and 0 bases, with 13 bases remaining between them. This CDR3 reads CASSLTRRLNTEAFF. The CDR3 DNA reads TGTGCCAGCAGCCTCACCAGGCGACTGAACACTGAAGCTTTCTTT.

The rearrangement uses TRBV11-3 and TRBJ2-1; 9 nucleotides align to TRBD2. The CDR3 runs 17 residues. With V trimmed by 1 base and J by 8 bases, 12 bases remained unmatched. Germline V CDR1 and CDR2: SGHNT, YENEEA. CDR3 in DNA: TGTGCCAGCAGCTTAGGGCGTGATAGCGGGAGTATCGATGAGCAGTTCTTC. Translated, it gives CASSLGRDSGSIDEQFF. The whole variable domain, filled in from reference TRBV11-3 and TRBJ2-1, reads EAGVVQSPRYKIIEKKQPVAFWCNPISGHNTLYWYLQNLGQGPELLIRYENEEAVDDSQLPKDRFSAERLKGVDSTLKIQPAELGDSAVYLCASSLGRDSGSIDEQFFGPGTRLTVL.

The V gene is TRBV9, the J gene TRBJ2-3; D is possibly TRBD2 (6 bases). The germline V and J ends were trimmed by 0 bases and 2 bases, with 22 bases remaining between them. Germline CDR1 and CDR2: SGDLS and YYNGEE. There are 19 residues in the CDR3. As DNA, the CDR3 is TGTGCCAGCAGCGTAGCCCCCGTGGGACCGAGCGGGTCCACAGATACGCAGTATTTT. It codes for CASSVAPVGPSGSTDTQYF.

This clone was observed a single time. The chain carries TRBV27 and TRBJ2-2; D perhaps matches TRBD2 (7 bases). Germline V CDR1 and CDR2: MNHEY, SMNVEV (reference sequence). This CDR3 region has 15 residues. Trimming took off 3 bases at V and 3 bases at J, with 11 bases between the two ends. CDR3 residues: CASSLGGPYTGELFF. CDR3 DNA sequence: TGTGCCAGCAGTTTGGGGGGGCCCTACACCGGGGAGCTGTTTTTT.

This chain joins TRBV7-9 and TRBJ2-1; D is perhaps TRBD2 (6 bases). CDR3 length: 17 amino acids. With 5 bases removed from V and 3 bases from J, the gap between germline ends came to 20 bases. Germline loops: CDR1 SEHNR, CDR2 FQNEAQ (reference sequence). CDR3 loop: CASSGGRSGANYNEQFF. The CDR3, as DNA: TGTGCCAGCAGCGGGGGGAGGAGCGGCGCCAACTACAATGAGCAGTTCTTC. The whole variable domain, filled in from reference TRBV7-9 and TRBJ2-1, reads DTGVSQNPRHKITKRGQNVTFRCDPISEHNRLYWYRQTLGQGPEFLTYFQNEAQLEKSRLLSDRFSAERPKGSFSTLEIQRTEQGDSAMYLCASSGGRSGANYNEQFFGPGTRLTVL.

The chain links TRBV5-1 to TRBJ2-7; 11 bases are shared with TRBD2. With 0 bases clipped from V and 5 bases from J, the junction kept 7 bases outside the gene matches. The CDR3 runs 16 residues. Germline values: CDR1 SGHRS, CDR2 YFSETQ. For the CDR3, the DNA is TGCGCCAGCAGCTTGGGGCTAGCGGGAGGTAAAAACGAGCAGTACTTC. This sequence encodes CASSLGLAGGKNEQYF.

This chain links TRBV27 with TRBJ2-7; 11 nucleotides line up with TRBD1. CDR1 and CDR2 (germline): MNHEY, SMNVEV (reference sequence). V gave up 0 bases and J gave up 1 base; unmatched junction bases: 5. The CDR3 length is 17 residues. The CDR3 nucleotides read TGTGCCAGCAGTTTATCTGGGACAGGGGGGGGATCCTACGAGCAGTACTTC. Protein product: CASSLSGTGGGSYEQYF.

The DNA of the CDR3 is TGCGCCAGCAGCGGCGACCTGACTAGCGGGAAGCTATATAAAACAAATACGCAGTATTTT. Translated, it gives CASSGDLTSGKLYKTNTQYF. The V and J genes are TRBV5-1 and TRBJ2-3, with TRBD2 matching 11 bases. V gave up 4 bases and J gave up 7 bases; unmatched junction bases: 23. Germline values: CDR1 SGHRS, CDR2 YFSETQ. The CDR3 sequence is 20 residues long.

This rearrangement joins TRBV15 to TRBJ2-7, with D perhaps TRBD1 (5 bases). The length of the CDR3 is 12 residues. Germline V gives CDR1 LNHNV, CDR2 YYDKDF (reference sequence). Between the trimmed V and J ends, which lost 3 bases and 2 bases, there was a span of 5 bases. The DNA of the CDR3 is TGTGCCACCAGCAGGGACACCTACGAGCAGTACTTC. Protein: CATSRDTYEQYF.

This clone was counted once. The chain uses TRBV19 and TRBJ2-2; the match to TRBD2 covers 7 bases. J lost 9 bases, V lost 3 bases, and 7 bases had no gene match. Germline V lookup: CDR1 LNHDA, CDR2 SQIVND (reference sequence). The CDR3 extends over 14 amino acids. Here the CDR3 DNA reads TGTGCCAGTAGTATTCGCGGGAGCCTCCGGGAGCTGTTTTTT. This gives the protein CASSIRGSLRELFF.

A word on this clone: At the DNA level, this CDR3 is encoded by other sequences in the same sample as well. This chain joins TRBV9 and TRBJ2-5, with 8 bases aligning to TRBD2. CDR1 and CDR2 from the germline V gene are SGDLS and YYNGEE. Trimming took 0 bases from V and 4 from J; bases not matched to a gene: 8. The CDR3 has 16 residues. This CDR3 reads CASSVETGLVGETQYF. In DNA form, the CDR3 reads TGTGCCAGCAGCGTAGAGACGGGACTAGTAGGAGAGACCCAGTACTTC.

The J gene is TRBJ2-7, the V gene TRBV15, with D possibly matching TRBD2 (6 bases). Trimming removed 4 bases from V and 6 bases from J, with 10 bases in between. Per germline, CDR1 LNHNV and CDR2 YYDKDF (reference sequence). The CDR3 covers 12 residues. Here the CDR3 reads CATSTGGSEQYF. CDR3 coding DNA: TGTGCCACCAGCACCGGGGGAAGCGAGCAGTACTTC.